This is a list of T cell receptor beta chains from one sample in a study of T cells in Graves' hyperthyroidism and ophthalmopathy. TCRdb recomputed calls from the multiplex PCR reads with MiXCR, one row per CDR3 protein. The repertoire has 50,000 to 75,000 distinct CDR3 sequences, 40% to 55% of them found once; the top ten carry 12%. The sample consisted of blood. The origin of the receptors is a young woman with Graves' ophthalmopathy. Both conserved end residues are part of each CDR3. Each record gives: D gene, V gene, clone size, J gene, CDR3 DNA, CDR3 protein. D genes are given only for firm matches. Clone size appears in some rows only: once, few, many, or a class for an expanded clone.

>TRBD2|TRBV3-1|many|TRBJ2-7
TGTGCCAGCAGCCAATTAGCGGGAGGGTTTGGCGAGCAGTACTTC
CASSQLAGGFGEQYF
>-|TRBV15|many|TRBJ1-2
TGTGCCACCAGCAGAGATCCTGGCGGCTATGGCTACACCTTC
CATSRDPGGYGYTF
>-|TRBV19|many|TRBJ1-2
TGTGCCAGTAGTTCCCGAGGGAGGGGGTACTATGGCTACACCTTC
CASSSRGRGYYGYTF
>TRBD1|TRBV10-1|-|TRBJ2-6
TGCGCCAGCAGCGACAGGGGTCGGGCCAACGTCCTGGCTTTC
CASSDRGRANVLAF
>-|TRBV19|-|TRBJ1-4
TGTGCCAGTATTTCCCACAGTGGGGGTGAAAAACCGTTTTTT
CASISHSGGEKPFF
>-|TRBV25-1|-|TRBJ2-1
TGTGCCAGCAGTCCGGGACCATACAATGAGCAGTTCTTC
CASSPGPYNEQFF
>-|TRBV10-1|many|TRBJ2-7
TGCGCCAGCAGTCACCAGGGGAAAGGGGAGCAGTACTTC
CASSHQGKGEQYF
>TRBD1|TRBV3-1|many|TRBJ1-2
TGTGCCAGCAGCCAAGGACAGGGCCTAAACTATGGCTACACCTTC
CASSQGQGLNYGYTF
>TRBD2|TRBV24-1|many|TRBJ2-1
TGTGCCACCGGGGGGACTAATAATGAGCAGTTCTTC
CATGGTNNEQFF
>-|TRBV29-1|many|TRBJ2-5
TGCAGCGGGGGACGGCAGAAAGAGACCCAGTACTTC
CSGGRQKETQYF
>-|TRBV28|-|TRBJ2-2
TGTGCCAGCAGTCCCCTAGACAGGGAGCTGTTTTTT
CASSPLDRELFF
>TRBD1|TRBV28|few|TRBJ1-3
TGTGCCAGCAATTCCGGACAGGGGGCCGGGGGAAACACCATATATTTT
CASNSGQGAGGNTIYF